This T cell receptor (beta chain) was found in a study of blood T cell repertoires in COVID-19. On the study more broadly: The United States, Italy and Spain provided the acute and convalescent COVID-19 samples. T cells, B-cell-depleted T cells, or PBMCs provided the cDNA or gDNA that served as material.

Per the original data handling: For nucleated cells, counts were estimated from reference gene primer amplification. Assay: immunoSEQ multiplex PCR; the TCRdb copy retains only in-frame clones and omits some. V and J calls and clone size are those listed in that table; D and trimming were worked out from the DNA. The data contain about 58,000 clones, 88% of them singletons. V dropped 3 bases and J dropped 7; count of bases not matched to a gene: 3. The CDR3 extends over 13 amino acids. Germline CDR1 reads KGHSH; CDR2 reads LQKENI. The chain links TRBV18 to TRBJ2-1; the match to TRBD1 covers 7 bases. Material for sequencing was peripheral blood. This sequence originates from a woman aged 50 to 65 with active or convalescent COVID-19. The CDR3 DNA sequence: TGTGCCAGCTCACCGACAGGGTTGAATGAGCAGTTCTTC. This encodes CASSPTGLNEQFF. Complete variable domain (other parts from reference TRBV18 and TRBJ2-1): NAGVMQNPRHLVRRRGQEARLRCSPMKGHSHVYWYRQLPEEGLKFMVYLQKENIIDESGMPKERFSAEFPKEGPSILRIQQVVRGDSAAYFCASSPTGLNEQFFGPGTRLTVL.